One and the same sample provided the 25 T cell receptor beta chains below, sequenced in a study of T cell responses to AZD1222 COVID-19 vaccine. TCRdb's copy holds only in-frame clones and misses some; the assay was immunoSEQ multiplex PCR. The sample holds 100,000 or so clones; roughly 80% are singletons and the top ten take around 5%. The specimen comprised peripheral blood, sampled on day 0 of AZD1222 vaccination. The source of these receptors is an adult in good health.

The V and J genes are TRBV19 and TRBJ2-7; 7 positions match TRBD2. The trim removed 8 bases at V and 0 bases at J, leaving 13 bases unmatched. CDR3 size: 16 residues. The germline gives CDR1 LNHDA, CDR2 SQIVND (reference sequence). The DNA for the CDR3 is TGTGCCAGTTCCGATCTCTCCGGGGGGAACTCCTACGAGCAGTACTTC. Amino acid sequence: CASSDLSGGNSYEQYF.

The chain couples TRBV7-2 to TRBJ2-1, with D unresolved. The germline gives CDR1 SGHTA, CDR2 FQGNSA. Trimming shortened V by 5 bases and J by 0 bases, and 14 bases separated the two germline ends. CDR3 size: 16 residues. The CDR3 DNA follows: TGTGCCAGCAGCCACGGGTTCTCCAGCTCCTACAATGAGCAGTTCTTC. Residues: CASSHGFSSSYNEQFF. Full variable domain (missing parts from reference TRBV7-2 and TRBJ2-1): GAGVSQSPSNKVTEKGKDVELRCDPISGHTALYWYRQSLGQGLEFLIYFQGNSAPDKSGLPSDRFSAERTGGSVSTLTIQRTQQEDSAVYLCASSHGFSSSYNEQFFGPGTRLTVL.

This rearrangement joins TRBV7-2 to TRBJ1-2; tentatively, D is TRBD1 (5 bases). Trimming cost V 5 bases and J 7 bases, with 17 bases left between them. This CDR3 comprises 14 residues. Germline CDR1 SGHTA, CDR2 FQGNSA. CDR3 DNA sequence: TGTGCCAGCAGCCCAAGCGGGGGGAGCCTTGGCTACACCTTC. Its translation is CASSPSGGSLGYTF.

This clone has a handful of counts. The V call is TRBV7-2, the J call TRBJ1-6, with D unresolved. V lost 1 base and J 4 bases, leaving 8 bases between the germline ends. The CDR3 sequence is 15 residues long. Germline CDR1 is SGHTA and CDR2 is FQGNSA. In DNA, the CDR3 is TGTGCCAGCAGCTTAGAGGCAGATTATAATTCACCCCTCCACTTT. Translated, it gives CASSLEADYNSPLHF.

This sequence joins TRBV6-2 or TRBV6-3 and TRBJ2-7; no definite D call. V lost 2 bases to trimming and J lost 5 bases, with 10 bases between them. The germline V gene has CDR1 MNHEY and CDR2 SVGEGT. This CDR3 has 13 amino acids. In DNA form, the CDR3 reads TGTGCCAGCAGTTACCCTTATAATGACGAGCAGTACTTC. Protein: CASSYPYNDEQYF.

The V and J genes are TRBV6-4 and TRBJ1-2; a possible D gene is TRBD1 (5 bases). Trimming removed 9 bases from V and 0 bases from J, with 14 bases in between. This CDR3 region has 14 residues. CDR1 is MRHNA and CDR2 is SNTAGT in the germline V gene. CDR3 sequence (DNA): TGTGCCAGTCATAGGACAATCCCTAACTATGGCTACACCTTC. This gives the protein CASHRTIPNYGYTF.

The V call is TRBV18, the J call TRBJ2-5; D call uncertain. With 5 bases removed from V and 5 bases from J, the gap between germline ends came to 18 bases. This CDR3 spans 15 amino acids. Germline CDR1 is KGHSH and CDR2 is LQKENI. Here the CDR3 reads CASSSIPDGGETQYF. CDR3 nucleotide sequence: TGTGCCAGCTCATCAATTCCGGACGGTGGGGAGACCCAGTACTTC.

This rearrangement joins TRBV7-2 to TRBJ2-2; 13 nucleotides match TRBD2. V dropped 5 bases and J dropped 5; count of bases not matched to a gene: 8. This CDR3 spans 17 amino acids. Germline CDR1 and CDR2: SGHTA and FQGNSA. In DNA form, the CDR3 reads TGTGCCAGCAGCCAGGGACTAGCGGGGTATCGAACCGGGGAGCTGTTTTTT. Protein sequence: CASSQGLAGYRTGELFF.

This chain connects TRBV27 to TRBJ2-7; no firm D call. Germline CDR1 MNHEY, CDR2 SMNVEV (reference sequence). V lost 1 base and J lost 4, with 5 bases in between. The CDR3 length is 12 residues. The CDR3 DNA reads TGTGCCAGCAGTTTATATGGTTACGAGCAGTACTTC. Translating it yields CASSLYGYEQYF.

This clone was counted a few times. The genes are TRBV5-6 and TRBJ2-7; a weak D match, TRBD2 (6 bases). This CDR3 contains 14 residues. Germline-derived CDR1 and CDR2 are SGHDT and YYEEEE. The V and J ends lost 6 bases and 4 bases respectively, with 17 bases between them. Here the CDR3 reads CASTFGTEIYEQYF. CDR3 DNA: TGTGCCAGCACATTTGGGACTGAGATTTACGAGCAGTACTTC. The full variable domain, with the rest looked up from reference TRBV5-6 and TRBJ2-7, is DAGVTQSPTHLIKTRGQQVTLRCSPKSGHDTVSWYQQALGQGPQFIFQYYEEEERQRGNFPDRFSGHQFPNYSSELNVNALLLGDSALYLCASTFGTEIYEQYFGPGTRLTVT.

V gene TRBV5-6 combines with J gene TRBJ2-7; D not resolved. The CDR3 is made up of 14 amino acids. Deletions cut 0 bases from V and 3 bases from J, with 10 bases between. Germline V gene sequence: CDR1 SGHDT, CDR2 YYEEEE. CDR3 loop: CASSLVGFGYEQYF. CDR3 bases: TGTGCCAGCAGCTTGGTCGGGTTTGGCTACGAGCAGTACTTC.

The chain recombines TRBV18 with TRBJ1-1; D call uncertain. Between the trimmed V and J ends, which lost 1 base and 6 bases, there was a span of 12 bases. Germline assignment: CDR1 KGHSH and CDR2 LQKENI. This CDR3 is built from 14 residues. The CDR3 bases are TGTGCCAGCTCACCACTTTCAGTGGTCGCTGAAGCTTTCTTT. Its translation: CASSPLSVVAEAFF.

Written as DNA, the CDR3 is TGCAGCGCCGCCTCGCAGGGGTTAAGAGGTGGGCAGTACTTC. Amino acids: CSAASQGLRGGQYF. The V gene is TRBV29-1, the J gene TRBJ2-7, with D tentatively TRBD1 (6 bases). Trimming removed 7 bases at V and 9 bases at J, with 25 bases between. Per the germline V gene, CDR1 is SQVTM and CDR2 is ANQGSEA. This CDR3 has 14 residues.

Comment on this clone: One junction end disagrees with the germline gene, perhaps due to a read error. The V call is TRBV19, the J call TRBJ2-4, with D perhaps assigned TRBD1 or TRBD2 (5 bases each). The CDR3 is made up of 13 amino acids. Germline V lookup: CDR1 LNHDA, CDR2 SQIVND (reference sequence). The DNA for the CDR3 is TGTGCCAGTAGTATTGTGCCGGGGCAGGCCCTGAACTTC. This encodes CASSIVPGQALNF.

CDR3 in DNA: TGTGCCACCATAGGTCCCAAATGGACCCAGTACTTC. Protein: CATIGPKWTQYF. The chain uses TRBV6-5 and TRBJ2-5; no clear D gene. The CDR3 has 12 amino acids. V was shortened by 10 bases and J by 7 bases, with 16 bases between the two germline ends. Per the germline V gene, CDR1 is MNHEY and CDR2 is SVGAGI.

The chain combines TRBV2 with TRBJ2-1; 10 bases are a match to TRBD2. Germline CDR1 and CDR2: SNHLY and FYNNEI. The junction had 5 bases not matched to a gene; V was cut back by 4 bases and J by 8 bases. This CDR3 contains 14 residues. DNA of the CDR3: TGTGCCAGCAGTGGGCTAGCGGGGGAACATGAGCAGTTCTTC. Translating gives CASSGLAGEHEQFF.

Here the CDR3 reads CATSRDWGRSNYGYTF. The DNA of the CDR3 is TGTGCCACCAGCAGAGATTGGGGCCGATCTAACTATGGCTACACCTTC. The chain has TRBV15 and TRBJ1-2; D possibly corresponds to TRBD1 (5 bases). This CDR3 region has 16 residues. Deletions cut 0 bases from V and 0 bases from J, with 11 bases between. Germline CDR1 reads LNHNV; CDR2 reads YYDKDF (reference sequence).

The chain employs TRBV7-2 and TRBJ2-3, with D unresolved. V shed 4 bases and J shed 0 bases, with 17 bases lying between them. The germline gives CDR1 SGHTA, CDR2 FQGNSA. The CDR3 runs to 17 residues. The CDR3 is CASSSFVAATSTDTQYF. The CDR3 nucleotides are TGTGCCAGCAGCTCCTTCGTAGCAGCTACTAGCACAGATACGCAGTATTTT. The full variable domain, in which reference TRBV7-2 and TRBJ2-3 provide the parts outside the CDR3, is GAGVSQSPSNKVTEKGKDVELRCDPISGHTALYWYRQSLGQGLEFLIYFQGNSAPDKSGLPSDRFSAERTGGSVSTLTIQRTQQEDSAVYLCASSSFVAATSTDTQYFGPGTRLTVL.

The V call is TRBV20-1, the J call TRBJ2-1, with a weak D call TRBD2 (5 bases). Germline-derived CDR1 and CDR2 are DFQATT and SNEGSKA (reference sequence). This CDR3 comprises 15 residues. V lost 3 bases to trimming and J lost 4 bases, with 16 bases between them. CDR3 region: CSASVPRAVYNEQFF. The CDR3 DNA reads TGCAGTGCTAGTGTCCCCAGAGCGGTGTACAATGAGCAGTTCTTC.

The CDR3 DNA reads as TGTGCCAGCAGCCCGGGCATTGACAGAAAAGAGACCCAGTACTTC. Translated, it gives CASSPGIDRKETQYF. The gene calls are TRBV7-9 and TRBJ2-5; possible D gene TRBD1, 5 bases. V was pared by 5 bases and J by 3 bases, with 16 bases between. Per germline, CDR1 SEHNR and CDR2 FQNEAQ (reference sequence). The CDR3 length is 15 residues. Together with reference TRBV7-9 and TRBJ2-5, the CDR3 gives the full variable domain: DTGVSQNPRHKITKRGQNVTFRCDPISEHNRLYWYRQTLGQGPEFLTYFQNEAQLEKSRLLSDRFSAERPKGSFSTLEIQRTEQGDSAMYLCASSPGIDRKETQYFGPGTRLLVL.

V usage is TRBV30 and J usage is TRBJ2-2; D is uncertain. CDR3 length: 12 amino acids. Germline CDR1 is GTSNPN and CDR2 is SVGIG (reference sequence). V shed 4 bases and J shed 7 bases, with 10 bases lying between them. This chain's CDR3 is CAWMPLVGELFF. In DNA form, the CDR3 reads TGTGCCTGGATGCCCCTCGTCGGGGAGCTGTTTTTT.

This sequence joins TRBV5-1 and TRBJ1-3, with 7 bases that match TRBD1. V lost 3 bases, J lost 4 bases, and 10 bases stayed unmatched. This CDR3 is 16 amino acids long. CDR1 and CDR2 (germline): SGHRS, YFSETQ. The CDR3 loop reads CASSSFEGARGNTIYF. The CDR3 coding sequence is TGCGCCAGCAGCTCGTTTGAGGGGGCTCGAGGAAACACCATATATTTT.

This chain links TRBV14 with TRBJ1-2; a possible D gene is TRBD1 (5 bases). V was trimmed by 4 bases and J by 7 bases, leaving 16 bases between them. CDR3 length: 14 amino acids. Germline V gene lookup returns CDR1 SGHDN and CDR2 FVKESK. DNA for the CDR3: TGTGCCAGCAGCCCCGGACGGTTTGGGGCTGGCTACACCTTC. It encodes CASSPGRFGAGYTF.

The V and J genes are TRBV11-1 and TRBJ1-1; D is perhaps TRBD1 (5 bases). Germline CDR1 is SGHAT and CDR2 is FQDESV (reference sequence). The CDR3 loop spans 14 amino acids. The V and J ends lost 5 bases and 5 bases respectively, with 15 bases between them. The CDR3 loop is CASSVTDRGTEAFF. Written as DNA, the CDR3 is TGTGCCAGCAGCGTCACTGATCGGGGGACTGAAGCTTTCTTT.

This chain joins TRBV18 and TRBJ2-7; tentatively, D is TRBD2 (6 bases). The ends were cut back, 3 bases at V and 2 bases at J, with 11 bases in the middle. The CDR3 length is 14 residues. CDR1 is KGHSH and CDR2 is LQKENI in the germline V gene. The CDR3 DNA follows: TGTGCCAGCTCACCGCGGAGGGCAACCTACGAGCAGTACTTC. Amino acids: CASSPRRATYEQYF.